This T cell receptor beta chain was sequenced during a study of blood T cell repertoires in COVID-19. Per the study methods: Estimates of nucleated cell counts were drawn from the amplification of reference gene primers. Repertoires were generated with immunoSEQ multiplex PCR, while TCRdb's copy carries only in-frame clones and drops some. The DNA gave D and trimming, while V, J and clone size come from that table. The sample comprises roughly 290,000 clones, roughly 90% of which are singletons, and about 1.7% rests with the top ten. The CDR3 is 13 residues long. Trimming stripped 3 bases from V and 8 bases from J, with 10 bases between. The germline V gene has CDR1 KGHDR and CDR2 SFDVKD.

Specimen: PBMCs or T cells enriched from blood (not recorded which). The chain carries TRBV24-1 and TRBJ2-1; tentatively, D is TRBD2 (5 bases). The source is a middle-aged woman who had recovered from COVID-19. CDR3 bases: TGTGCCACCAGTGATAACGCGCGGGATGAGCAGTTCTTC. Translated, it gives CATSDNARDEQFF.